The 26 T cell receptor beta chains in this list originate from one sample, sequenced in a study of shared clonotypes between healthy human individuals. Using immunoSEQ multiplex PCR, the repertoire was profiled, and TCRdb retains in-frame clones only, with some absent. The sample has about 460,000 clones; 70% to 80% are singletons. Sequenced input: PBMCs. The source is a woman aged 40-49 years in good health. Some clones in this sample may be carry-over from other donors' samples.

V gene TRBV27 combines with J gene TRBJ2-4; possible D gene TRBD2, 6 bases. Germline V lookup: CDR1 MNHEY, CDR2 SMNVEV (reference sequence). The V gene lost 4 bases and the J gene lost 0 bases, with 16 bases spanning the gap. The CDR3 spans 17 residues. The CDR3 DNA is TGTGCCAGCAGTTCAATAGCGGACTGGATAGCCAAAAACATTCAGTACTTC. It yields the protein CASSSIADWIAKNIQYF.

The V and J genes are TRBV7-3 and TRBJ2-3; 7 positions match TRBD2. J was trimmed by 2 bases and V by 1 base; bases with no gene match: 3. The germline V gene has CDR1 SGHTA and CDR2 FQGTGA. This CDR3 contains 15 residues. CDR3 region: CASSLKGRVTDTQYF. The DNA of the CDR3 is TGTGCCAGCAGCTTAAAGGGGAGGGTCACAGATACGCAGTATTTT.

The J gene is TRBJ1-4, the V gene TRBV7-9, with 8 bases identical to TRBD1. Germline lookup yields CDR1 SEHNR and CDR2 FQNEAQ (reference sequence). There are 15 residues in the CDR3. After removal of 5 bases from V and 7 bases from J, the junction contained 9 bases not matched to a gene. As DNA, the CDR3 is TGTGCCAGCAGCACCGGACAGGGCGGGGGTGAAAAACTGTTTTTT. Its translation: CASSTGQGGGEKLFF.

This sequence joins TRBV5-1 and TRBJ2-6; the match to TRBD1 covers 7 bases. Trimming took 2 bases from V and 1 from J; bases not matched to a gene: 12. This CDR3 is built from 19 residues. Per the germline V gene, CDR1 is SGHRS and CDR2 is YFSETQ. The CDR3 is CASSLKIQDRLSGANVLTF. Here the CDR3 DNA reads TGCGCCAGCAGCTTAAAAATCCAGGACAGGCTTTCTGGGGCCAACGTCCTGACTTTC.

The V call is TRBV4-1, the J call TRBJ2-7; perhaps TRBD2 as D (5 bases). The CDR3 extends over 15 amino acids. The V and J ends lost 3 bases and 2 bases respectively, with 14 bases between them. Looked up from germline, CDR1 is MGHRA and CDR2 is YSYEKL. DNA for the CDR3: TGCGCCAGCAGCCAGACGTTGGGAGCTGCCTACGAGCAGTACTTC. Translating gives CASSQTLGAAYEQYF.

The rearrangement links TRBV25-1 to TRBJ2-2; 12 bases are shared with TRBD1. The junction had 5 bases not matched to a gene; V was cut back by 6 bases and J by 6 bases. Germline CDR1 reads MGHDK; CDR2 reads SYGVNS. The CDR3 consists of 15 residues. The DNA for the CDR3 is TGTGCCAGCAGGGGGACAGGGGGCGCTTCCGGGGAGCTGTTTTTT. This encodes CASRGTGGASGELFF.

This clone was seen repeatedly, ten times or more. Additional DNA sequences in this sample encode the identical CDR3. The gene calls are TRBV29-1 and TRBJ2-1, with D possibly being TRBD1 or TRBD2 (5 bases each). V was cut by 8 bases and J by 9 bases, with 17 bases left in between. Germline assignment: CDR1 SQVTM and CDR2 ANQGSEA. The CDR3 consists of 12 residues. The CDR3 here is CSLTYSGTEQFF. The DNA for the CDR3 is TGCAGCCTGACCTATTCAGGGACTGAGCAGTTCTTC.

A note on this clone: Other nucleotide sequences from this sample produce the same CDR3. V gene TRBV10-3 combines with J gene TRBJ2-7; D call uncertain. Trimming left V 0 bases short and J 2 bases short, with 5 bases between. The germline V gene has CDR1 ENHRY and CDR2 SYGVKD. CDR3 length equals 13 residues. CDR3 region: CAISESGAYEQYF. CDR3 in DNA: TGTGCCATCAGTGAGTCGGGCGCCTACGAGCAGTACTTC.

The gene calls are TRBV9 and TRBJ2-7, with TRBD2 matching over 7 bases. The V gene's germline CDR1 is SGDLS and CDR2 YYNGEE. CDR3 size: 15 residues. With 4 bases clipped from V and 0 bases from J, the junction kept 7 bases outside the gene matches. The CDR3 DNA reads TGTGCCAGCAGCTTAGGGACTAACCCCTCCTACGAGCAGTACTTC. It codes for CASSLGTNPSYEQYF.

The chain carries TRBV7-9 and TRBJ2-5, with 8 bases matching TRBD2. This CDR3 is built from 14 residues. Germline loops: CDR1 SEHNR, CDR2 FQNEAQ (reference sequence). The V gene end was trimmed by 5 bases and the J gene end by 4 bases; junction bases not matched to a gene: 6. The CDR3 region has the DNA TGTGCCAGCAGCGCCCAGACTAGCGCAGAGACCCAGTACTTC. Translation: CASSAQTSAETQYF. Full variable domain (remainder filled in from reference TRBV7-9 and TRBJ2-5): DTGVSQNPRHKITKRGQNVTFRCDPISEHNRLYWYRQTLGQGPEFLTYFQNEAQLEKSRLLSDRFSAERPKGSFSTLEIQRTEQGDSAMYLCASSAQTSAETQYFGPGTRLLVL.

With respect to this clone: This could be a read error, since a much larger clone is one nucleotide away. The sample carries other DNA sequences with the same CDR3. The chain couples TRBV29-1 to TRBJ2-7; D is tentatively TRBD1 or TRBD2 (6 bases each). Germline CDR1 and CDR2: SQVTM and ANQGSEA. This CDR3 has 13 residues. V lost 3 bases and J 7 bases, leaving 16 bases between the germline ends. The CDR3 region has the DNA TGCAGCGTTGACAGTACGGGGGCGGGGGAGCAGTACTTC. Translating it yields CSVDSTGAGEQYF.

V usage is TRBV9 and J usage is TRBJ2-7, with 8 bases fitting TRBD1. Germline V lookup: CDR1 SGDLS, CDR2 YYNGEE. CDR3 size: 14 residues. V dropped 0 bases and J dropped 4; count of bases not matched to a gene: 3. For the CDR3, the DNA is TGTGCCAGCAGCGTAGGACAGGGGAATTACGAGCAGTACTTC. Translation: CASSVGQGNYEQYF.

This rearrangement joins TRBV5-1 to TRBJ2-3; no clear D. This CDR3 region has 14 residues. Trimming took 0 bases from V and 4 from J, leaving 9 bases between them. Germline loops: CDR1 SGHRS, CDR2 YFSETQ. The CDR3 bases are TGCGCCAGCAGCTTGGGCGGCGGTTCAGATACGCAGTATTTT. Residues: CASSLGGGSDTQYF. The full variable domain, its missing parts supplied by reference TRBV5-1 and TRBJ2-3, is KAGVTQTPRYLIKTRGQQVTLSCSPISGHRSVSWYQQTPGQGLQFLFEYFSETQRNKGNFPGRFSGRQFSNSRSEMNVSTLELGDSALYLCASSLGGGSDTQYFGPGTRLTVL.

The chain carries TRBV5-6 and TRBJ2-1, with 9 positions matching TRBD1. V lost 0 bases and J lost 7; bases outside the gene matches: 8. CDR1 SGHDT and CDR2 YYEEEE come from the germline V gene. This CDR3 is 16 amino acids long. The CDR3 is CASSLAGTGKRNEQFF. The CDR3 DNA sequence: TGTGCCAGCAGCTTGGCCGGGACAGGGAAGAGAAATGAGCAGTTCTTC.

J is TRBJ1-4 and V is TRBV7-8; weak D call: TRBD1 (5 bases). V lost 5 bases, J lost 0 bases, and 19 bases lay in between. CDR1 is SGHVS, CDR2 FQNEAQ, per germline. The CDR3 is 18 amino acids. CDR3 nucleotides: TGTGCCAGCAGCCCCCTCGGTTTTGGGGCTGCAACTAATGAAAAACTGTTTTTT. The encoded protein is CASSPLGFGAATNEKLFF.

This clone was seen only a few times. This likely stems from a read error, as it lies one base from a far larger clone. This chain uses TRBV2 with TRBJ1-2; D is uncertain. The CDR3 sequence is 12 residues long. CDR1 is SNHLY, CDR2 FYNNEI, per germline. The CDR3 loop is CASIAVGGGCTF. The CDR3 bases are TGTGCCAGCATAGCGGTAGGAGGTGGCTGCACCTTC.

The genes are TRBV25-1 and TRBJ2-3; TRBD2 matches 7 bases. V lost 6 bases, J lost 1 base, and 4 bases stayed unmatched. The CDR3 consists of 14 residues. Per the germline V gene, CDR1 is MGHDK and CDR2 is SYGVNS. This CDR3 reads CASSMGGGTDTQYF. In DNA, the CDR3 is TGTGCCAGCAGCATGGGGGGGGGCACAGATACGCAGTATTTT.

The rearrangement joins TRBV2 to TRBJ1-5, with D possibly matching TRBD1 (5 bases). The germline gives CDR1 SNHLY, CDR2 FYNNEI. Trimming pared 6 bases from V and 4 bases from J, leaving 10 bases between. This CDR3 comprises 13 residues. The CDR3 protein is CASRNRLNQPQHF. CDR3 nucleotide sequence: TGTGCCAGCAGAAACAGGTTAAATCAGCCCCAGCATTTT.

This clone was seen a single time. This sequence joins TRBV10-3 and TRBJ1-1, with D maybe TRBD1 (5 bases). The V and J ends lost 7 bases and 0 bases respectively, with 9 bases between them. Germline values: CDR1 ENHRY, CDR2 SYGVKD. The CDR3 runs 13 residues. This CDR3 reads CAITWDLNTEAFF. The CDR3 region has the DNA TGTGCCATCACTTGGGACCTGAACACTGAAGCTTTCTTT.

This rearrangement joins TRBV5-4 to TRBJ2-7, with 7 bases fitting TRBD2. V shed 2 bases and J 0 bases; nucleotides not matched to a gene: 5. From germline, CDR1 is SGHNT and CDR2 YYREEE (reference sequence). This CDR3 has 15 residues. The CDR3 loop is CASSFGGRASYEQYF. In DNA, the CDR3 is TGTGCCAGCAGCTTCGGGGGGAGGGCCTCCTACGAGCAGTACTTC.

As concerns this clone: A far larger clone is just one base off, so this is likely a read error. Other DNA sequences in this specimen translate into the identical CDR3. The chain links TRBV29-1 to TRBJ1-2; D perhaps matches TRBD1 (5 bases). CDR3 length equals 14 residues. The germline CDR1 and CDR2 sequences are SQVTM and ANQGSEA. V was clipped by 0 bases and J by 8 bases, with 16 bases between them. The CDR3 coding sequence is TGCAGCGTTGAAGACGAGGGCAGGGCAGGCGGCTACACCTTC. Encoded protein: CSVEDEGRAGGYTF.

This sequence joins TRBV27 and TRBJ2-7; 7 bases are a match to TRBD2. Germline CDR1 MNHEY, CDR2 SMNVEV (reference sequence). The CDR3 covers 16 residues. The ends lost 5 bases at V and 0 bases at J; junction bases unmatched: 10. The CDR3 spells CASSPKAGTISYEQYF. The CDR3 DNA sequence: TGTGCCAGCAGTCCGAAAGCGGGAACCATCTCCTACGAGCAGTACTTC.

The CDR3 bases are TGTGCCAGCAGCTTTGCATCGGACAGGGCCGAGCAGTACTTC. As protein: CASSFASDRAEQYF. The V call is TRBV7-9, the J call TRBJ2-7; TRBD1 matches 8 bases. V was pared by 3 bases and J by 6 bases, with 7 bases of the junction left unmatched. This CDR3 has 14 amino acids. Germline loops: CDR1 SEHNR, CDR2 FQNEAQ (reference sequence).

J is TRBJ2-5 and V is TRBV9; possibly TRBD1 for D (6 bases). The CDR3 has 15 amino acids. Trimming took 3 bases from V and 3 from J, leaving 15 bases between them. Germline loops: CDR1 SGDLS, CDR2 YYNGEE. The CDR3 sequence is CASSAQNREEETQYF. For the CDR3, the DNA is TGTGCCAGCAGCGCTCAAAACAGGGAAGAAGAGACCCAGTACTTC. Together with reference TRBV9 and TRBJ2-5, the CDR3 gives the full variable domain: DSGVTQTPKHLITATGQRVTLRCSPRSGDLSVYWYQQSLDQGLQFLIQYYNGEERAKGNILERFSAQQFPDLHSELNLSSLELGDSALYFCASSAQNREEETQYFGPGTRLLVL.

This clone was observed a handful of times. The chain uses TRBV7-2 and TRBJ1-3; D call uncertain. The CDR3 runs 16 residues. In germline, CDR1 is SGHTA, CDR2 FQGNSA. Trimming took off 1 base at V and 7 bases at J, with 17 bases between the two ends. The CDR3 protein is CASSLGAAAFSNTIYF. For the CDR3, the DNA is TGTGCCAGCAGCTTAGGAGCGGCAGCTTTCTCGAACACCATATATTTT.

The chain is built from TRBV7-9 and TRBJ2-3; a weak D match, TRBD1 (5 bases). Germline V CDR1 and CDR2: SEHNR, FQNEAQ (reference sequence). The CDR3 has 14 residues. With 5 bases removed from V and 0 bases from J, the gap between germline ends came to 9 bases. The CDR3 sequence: CASSLRVSTDTQYF. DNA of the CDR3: TGTGCCAGCAGCCTCAGGGTGAGCACAGATACGCAGTATTTT.